Here is one T cell receptor beta chain with its context. Antigen unknown. This specimen belongs to a study of shared clonotypes between healthy human individuals. Overall study: A donor's plate count was three for CD4 naive and three for CD4 memory; CD8 naive had two and CD8 memory one. Whole-study results and caveats: A handful of donors held about 5% of naive CD4 clonotypes in common. Clonotype sharing among donors, it was expected, would be affected by sequencing depth. Specimens sampled were limited to blood, with tissue repertoires likely differing.

Produced via immunoSEQ multiplex PCR; TCRdb's table is partial and in-frame only. The sample includes about 680,000 clones, around four fifths of them seen just once. Sequences were obtained from memory CD4+ T cells sorted from blood. Sample subset: CD45RA-negative fraction. The source is a woman aged 25 to 45 in good health.

The CDR3 reads CSVQGADGELFF. DNA of the CDR3: TGCAGCGTTCAGGGGGCAGACGGGGAGCTGTTTTTT. The chain couples TRBV29-1 to TRBJ2-2, with 8 bases lining up with TRBD1. J was trimmed by 7 bases and V by 5 bases; bases with no gene match: 3. This CDR3 region has 12 residues. Germline V gives CDR1 SQVTM, CDR2 ANQGSEA.